Below are 32 T cell receptor beta chains sequenced from a single sample in a study of blood T cells in healthy people across ages. Primers used in a second PCR of roughly 7 to 12 cycles were a sample-barcoded 5' primer and a J-beta primer mix. MiXCR, applied by TCRdb to the 5' RACE reads, yields one record per CDR3 protein. This sample has about 1.8 million distinct CDR3 sequences; about 50% occur once, and the top ten carry 2.1%. What was sequenced was blood. The source of these receptors is a woman aged 40 to 50 in good health.

This chain uses TRBV7-2 with TRBJ2-3, with 11 bases that match TRBD2. Germline CDR1 reads SGHTA; CDR2 reads FQGNSA. Unmatched junction bases numbered 6, after V lost 4 bases and J lost 6 bases. The CDR3 length is 15 residues. In DNA, the CDR3 is TGTGCCAGCAGCTCTACCAGACTAGCGGGGGATACGCAGTATTTT. Translated: CASSSTRLAGDTQYF.

V is TRBV6-2 or TRBV6-3 and J is TRBJ2-3, with D possibly matching TRBD1 (6 bases). Germline V lookup: CDR1 MNHEY, CDR2 SVGEGT. The CDR3 consists of 17 residues. Trimming pared 5 bases from V and 0 bases from J, leaving 18 bases between. CDR3 sequence reads: CASSQDADSPSTDTQYF. The CDR3 region has the DNA TGTGCCAGCAGTCAAGATGCGGACAGCCCTAGCACAGATACGCAGTATTTT.

The sample holds a few counts of this clonotype. The chain is built from TRBV10-3 and TRBJ2-1; 11 nucleotides line up with TRBD2. There are 13 residues in the CDR3. Germline CDR1 reads ENHRY; CDR2 reads SYGVKD. V shed 6 bases, J shed 5 bases, and the junction held 0 bases outside the gene matches. The CDR3 region is CAIRGLADNEQFF. Written as DNA, the CDR3 is TGTGCCATCAGGGGACTAGCGGACAATGAGCAGTTCTTC.

CDR3 in DNA: TGTGCCAGCAGCGCACTAGCGGGGGGCATCTCTGTCACAGATACGCAGTATTTT. Translation gives CASSALAGGISVTDTQYF. The V and J genes are TRBV9 and TRBJ2-3; 12 bases match TRBD2. J lost 2 bases, V lost 3 bases, and 10 bases had no gene match. CDR1 and CDR2 (germline): SGDLS, YYNGEE. The CDR3 contains 18 residues.

The gene calls are TRBV3-1 and TRBJ2-5, with D unclear. Trimming left V 1 base short and J 1 base short, with 7 bases between. The CDR3 is 14 amino acids. Germline values: CDR1 LGHDT, CDR2 YNNKEL (reference sequence). The CDR3 DNA follows: TGTGCCAGCAGCCAAGTATTCCCCCAAGAGACCCAGTACTTC. Amino acid sequence: CASSQVFPQETQYF.

The table lists this clonotype with a few counts. This chain links TRBV6-5 with TRBJ2-1; 11 nucleotides line up with TRBD2. Trimming took 4 bases from V and 6 from J; bases not matched to a gene: 8. There are 16 residues in the CDR3. From germline, CDR1 is MNHEY and CDR2 SVGAGI. The CDR3 spells CASSFLLAGATNEQFF. DNA for the CDR3: TGTGCCAGCAGTTTCCTACTAGCGGGGGCTACCAATGAGCAGTTCTTC.

The CDR3 bases are TGCAGCGTTGAAGAAGGGGGGACCGTAGGCTACACCTTC. This encodes CSVEEGGTVGYTF. The rearrangement links TRBV29-1 to TRBJ1-2, with D possibly matching TRBD1 (6 bases). Germline values: CDR1 SQVTM, CDR2 ANQGSEA. Trimming took off 0 bases at V and 8 bases at J, with 13 bases between the two ends. The CDR3 runs 13 residues.

This clonotype was seen a single time. V usage is TRBV7-2 and J usage is TRBJ1-3; possible D gene TRBD1, 6 bases. Looked up from germline, CDR1 is SGHTA and CDR2 is FQGNSA. The CDR3 runs 20 residues. V was cut by 5 bases and J by 1 base, with 27 bases left in between. CDR3: CASSIRRWTQETGSGNTIYF. The CDR3 nucleotides read TGTGCCAGCAGCATAAGGCGGTGGACCCAGGAAACAGGGTCTGGAAACACCATATATTTT.

The chain links TRBV5-1 to TRBJ2-3, with 7 bases aligning to TRBD1. Trimming cost V 2 bases and J 2 bases; bases outside gene matches: 5. CDR3 length: 15 amino acids. CDR1 SGHRS and CDR2 YFSETQ come from the germline V gene. Here the CDR3 DNA reads TGCGCCAGCAGCTTTGGGACAGTCAACACAGATACGCAGTATTTT. Amino acid sequence: CASSFGTVNTDTQYF.

This clonotype was counted at least ten times. This may stem from a read error, because a much larger clone lies one nucleotide away. The chain links TRBV5-1 to TRBJ2-7; D is unclear. Germline CDR1 SGHRS, CDR2 YFSETQ. CDR3 size: 14 residues. V shed 4 bases and J shed 3 bases, with 14 bases lying between them. CDR3 in DNA: TGCGCCAGCAGCGTGGCCGGCGTCGTCTACGAGCAGTACTTC. Encoded protein: CASSVAGVVYEQYF.

The chain recombines TRBV12-3 or TRBV12-4 with TRBJ2-1; 12 positions match TRBD2. This CDR3 region has 16 residues. With V trimmed by 2 bases and J by 6 bases, 5 bases remained unmatched. This CDR3 reads CASSLFPSGGANEQFF. The DNA of the CDR3 is TGTGCCAGCAGTTTATTCCCTAGCGGGGGGGCCAATGAGCAGTTCTTC.

This clonotype was counted only a few times. The V call is TRBV6-6, the J call TRBJ2-1; maybe TRBD1 (6 bases). Germline CDR1 reads MNHNY; CDR2 reads SVGAGI (reference sequence). The ends were cut back, 6 bases at V and 12 bases at J, with 12 bases in the middle. The CDR3 consists of 11 residues. The CDR3 loop is CASSRTGTQFF. Written as DNA, the CDR3 is TGTGCCAGCAGCCGAACAGGGACGCAGTTCTTC.

The CDR3 region is CASSLAWRGGSYNEQFF. DNA for the CDR3: TGCGCCAGCAGCTTGGCTTGGCGGGGGGGATCCTACAATGAGCAGTTCTTC. The J gene is TRBJ2-1, the V gene TRBV5-1, with 9 bases matching TRBD2. V lost 0 bases and J lost 1; bases outside the gene matches: 5. This CDR3 is built from 17 residues. Germline CDR1 is SGHRS and CDR2 is YFSETQ.

This clonotype appeared a few times. This chain joins TRBV5-1 and TRBJ2-5, with 7 bases matching TRBD2. The CDR3 extends over 15 amino acids. Germline V gene lookup returns CDR1 SGHRS and CDR2 YFSETQ. V trimming: 4 bases; J trimming: 2 bases; junction bases outside the gene matches: 8. CDR3 protein: CASSLPGAGQETQYF. Written as DNA, the CDR3 is TGCGCCAGCAGCCTTCCGGGAGCGGGACAAGAGACCCAGTACTTC.

Comments on this clonotype: Sequence at one end of the junction differs from germline and may be a read error. The chain joins TRBV6-6 to TRBJ1-2; 7 bases are shared with TRBD1. In germline, CDR1 is MNHNY, CDR2 SVGAGI (reference sequence). The CDR3 has 12 amino acids. In nucleotides, the CDR3 is TGTGCCAGCGACCAGGGGGACTATGGCTGCACCTTC. It yields the protein CASDQGDYGCTF.

V and J are TRBV4-3 and TRBJ1-5; no firm D call. The V end lost 0 bases, the J end lost 3 bases, and 9 bases lay between the germline ends. The CDR3 consists of 15 residues. Germline CDR1 and CDR2: LGHNA and YSLEER. CDR3 nucleotides: TGCGCCAGCAGCCAAGATTACAGCTTCAATCAGCCCCAGCATTTT. This sequence encodes CASSQDYSFNQPQHF.

This clonotype has more than one count but fewer than ten. The chain employs TRBV7-6 and TRBJ2-1, with 12 bases matching TRBD2. Germline lookup yields CDR1 SGHVS and CDR2 FNYEAQ. The junction had 7 bases not matched to a gene; V was cut back by 5 bases and J by 8 bases. This CDR3 has 15 residues. The CDR3: CASSTPSGGAHEQFF. For the CDR3, the DNA is TGTGCCAGCAGCACCCCTAGCGGGGGGGCCCATGAGCAGTTCTTC.

This clonotype was counted a few times. The J gene is TRBJ1-2, the V gene TRBV7-9, with D unclear. The CDR3 runs to 13 residues. V dropped 4 bases and J dropped 8 bases, with 14 bases sitting between them. Germline CDR1 reads SEHNR; CDR2 reads FQNEAQ (reference sequence). The DNA for the CDR3 is TGTGCCAGCAGCTCCAGTGGGTTTGTGGGCTACACCTTC. Protein: CASSSSGFVGYTF.

This clonotype appeared a few times. The chain uses TRBV12-3 or TRBV12-4 and TRBJ2-3; 8 bases are a match to TRBD2. The CDR3 consists of 18 residues. J was trimmed by 3 bases and V by 5 bases; bases with no gene match: 16. CDR3 bases: TGTGCCAGCAGTCCACCGGATGGTACGGGGGGGGTAACAGATACGCAGTATTTT. Residues: CASSPPDGTGGVTDTQYF.

On this clonotype: A junction end diverges from the germline sequence, so it may reflect a read error. V is TRBV7-7 and J is TRBJ2-3; D gene ambiguous. In germline, CDR1 is SSHAT, CDR2 FNYEAQ (reference sequence). The CDR3 sequence is 13 residues long. This CDR3 reads CASSVYSTDTQYF. CDR3 in DNA: TGTGCTAGCAGCGTGTATAGCACAGATACGCAGTATTTT. The whole variable domain, remainder taken from reference TRBV7-7 and TRBJ2-3, is GAGVSQSPRYKVTKRGQDVTLRCDPISSHATLYWYQQALGQGPEFLTYFNYEAQPDKSGLPSDRFSAERPEGSISTLTIQRTEQRDSAMYRCASSVYSTDTQYFGPGTRLTVL.

The chain joins TRBV4-1 to TRBJ2-5; D possibly matches TRBD1 or TRBD2 (5 bases each). CDR3 length: 15 amino acids. The ends were cut back, 0 bases at V and 7 bases at J, with 15 bases in the middle. CDR1 and CDR2 (germline): MGHRA, YSYEKL. The CDR3 protein is CASSQELGTVTTQYF. For the CDR3, the DNA is TGCGCCAGCAGCCAAGAGTTGGGGACCGTTACGACCCAGTACTTC.

This chain links TRBV24-1 with TRBJ2-3; 8 nucleotides line up with TRBD2. The CDR3 is 13 amino acids. Germline CDR1 KGHDR, CDR2 SFDVKD. V was pared by 7 bases and J by 6 bases, with 5 bases of the junction left unmatched. DNA of the CDR3: TGTGCCACCAGGGCCGGGGGGGCGGATACGCAGTATTTT. It encodes CATRAGGADTQYF.

This sequence joins TRBV6-5 and TRBJ2-4; perhaps TRBD1 as D (6 bases). The germline CDR1 and CDR2 sequences are MNHEY and SVGAGI. Deletions cut 11 bases from V and 5 bases from J, with 13 bases between. CDR3 length equals 12 residues. The DNA of the CDR3 is TGTGCCGTTTCCTCAGGGGAAAACATTCAGTACTTC. It codes for CAVSSGENIQYF.

The CDR3 DNA reads TGTGCCGGCATATATTCCAGGACAGGTGGCAACTATGGCTACACCTTC. It encodes CAGIYSRTGGNYGYTF. The chain joins TRBV6-1 to TRBJ1-2; 7 nucleotides align to TRBD1. The CDR3 covers 16 residues. The germline gives CDR1 MNHNS, CDR2 SASEGT. The V segment lost 11 bases and the J segment 2 bases; nucleotides outside the gene matches: 17.

This clonotype was seen a handful of times. The J gene is TRBJ2-4, the V gene TRBV20-1, with 8 nucleotides matching TRBD2. Germline V gives CDR1 DFQATT, CDR2 SNEGSKA (reference sequence). The junction had 7 bases not matched to a gene; V was cut back by 6 bases and J by 0 bases. The CDR3 loop spans 15 amino acids. This CDR3 is CSAPTSGTAKNIQYF. Written as DNA, the CDR3 is TGCAGTGCCCCCACTAGCGGCACAGCCAAAAACATTCAGTACTTC.

In this sample, this clonotype turned up a few times. The CDR3 spells CAKGGAGTDTQYF. DNA for the CDR3: TGTGCCAAGGGCGGGGCCGGCACAGATACGCAGTATTTT. The genes are TRBV7-9 and TRBJ2-3, with D possibly TRBD2 on 6 matching bases. V was pared by 10 bases and J by 1 base, with 12 bases between. Germline V lookup: CDR1 SEHNR, CDR2 FQNEAQ (reference sequence). The CDR3 covers 13 residues.

The chain uses TRBV27 and TRBJ2-5, with 11 nucleotides matching TRBD2. The CDR3 is 17 amino acids. Trimming cost V 0 bases and J 4 bases; bases outside gene matches: 7. Germline V gene sequence: CDR1 MNHEY, CDR2 SMNVEV (reference sequence). The chain's CDR3 is CASSLSHLAGGGETQYF. In nucleotides, the CDR3 is TGTGCCAGCAGTTTATCCCACCTAGCGGGGGGTGGAGAGACCCAGTACTTC.

This clonotype was detected only a few times. The chain is built from TRBV6-2 or TRBV6-3 and TRBJ2-3, with 11 nucleotides matching TRBD2. CDR1 and CDR2 (germline): MNHEY, SVGEGT. CDR3 length: 15 amino acids. The V and J ends lost 5 bases and 4 bases, in that order; junction bases with no gene match: 5. CDR3 region: CASSLTSGDADTQYF. CDR3 sequence (DNA): TGTGCCAGCAGTCTGACTAGCGGGGACGCAGATACGCAGTATTTT.

V gene TRBV20-1 combines with J gene TRBJ1-1; no clear D. The CDR3 covers 13 residues. V lost 5 bases and J lost 5, with 15 bases in between. Germline CDR1 is DFQATT and CDR2 is SNEGSKA (reference sequence). The CDR3 loop reads CSACLFPGTEAFF. The CDR3 nucleotides are TGCAGTGCTTGCTTATTCCCGGGAACTGAAGCTTTCTTT.

This clonotype was detected only a few times. This chain joins TRBV27 and TRBJ1-1; no clear D. V was clipped by 5 bases and J by 0 bases, with 10 bases between them. CDR1 is MNHEY and CDR2 is SMNVEV in the germline V gene (reference sequence). This CDR3 region has 14 residues. In DNA, the CDR3 is TGTGCCAGCAGTCGCCCAGGACTGAACACTGAAGCTTTCTTT. Protein sequence: CASSRPGLNTEAFF.

This clonotype was found a few times. The chain carries TRBV12-3 or TRBV12-4 and TRBJ2-5; 7 positions agree with TRBD1. Unmatched junction bases numbered 13, after V lost 4 bases and J lost 2 bases. The length of the CDR3 is 17 residues. CDR3 coding DNA: TGTGCCAGCAGTTACGACCTGACAGGGACGAAGCAAGAGACCCAGTACTTC. It yields the protein CASSYDLTGTKQETQYF.

The chain uses TRBV7-2 and TRBJ2-1; 9 nucleotides match TRBD1. The CDR3 covers 15 residues. The V gene end was trimmed by 6 bases and the J gene end by 3 bases; junction bases not matched to a gene: 6. Germline lookup yields CDR1 SGHTA and CDR2 FQGNSA. CDR3 region: CASRWTGESYNEQFF. The CDR3 DNA reads as TGTGCCAGCAGGTGGACAGGGGAAAGCTACAATGAGCAGTTCTTC.